This TCR beta chain was retrieved from a study of cytomegalovirus exposure and HLA in healthy donors. Study at large: A data release that came early held approximately 92 million unique TCRs from HLA-typed donors.

Findings and caveats of the study: The study carried out a later analysis of TCR beta sequences. It associated around 17,000 of them with specific HLA alleles at a false discovery rate of 0.05.

Primers: 60 Vbeta forward and 13 Jbeta reverse. TCRdb keeps only in-frame clones here, not all; method: immunoSEQ multiplex PCR. The sample includes 150,000 to 200,000 clones, 70% to 80% of them seen just once. The CDR3 is 15 residues long. V lost 5 bases and J lost 1; bases outside the gene matches: 4. Germline V lookup: CDR1 MGHRA, CDR2 YSYEKL. Turning to this clone: What it binds is unknown.

The rearrangement links TRBV4-1 to TRBJ1-5, with 8 bases that match TRBD1. The sequence derives from a man aged 30 to 45 in good health and CMV-seronegative. The sequencing sample was made of PBMCs. The CDR3 DNA sequence: TGCGCCAGCAGCGACAGGGGCGTAAGCAATCAGCCCCAGCATTTT. Translated, it gives CASSDRGVSNQPQHF.